The rows below give T cell receptor beta chains drawn from one sample of a study of cytotoxic CD8 clonotypes in ibrutinib-treated CLL. Only in-frame clones appear in the TCRdb table, and some are missing; sequencing was by immunoSEQ multiplex PCR. The sample includes over 150,000 clones, 81% seen only once; the top ten take under 2.5%. The source was PBMCs, collected after 12 months of ibrutinib treatment. The receptors here all came from a human donor with chronic lymphocytic leukemia. Both conserved end residues are part of each CDR3. The D gene is left open where the match is weak. Size is omitted from some rows. Given values are once, few, many or a class for expanded clones.

v_gene,d_gene,abundance,j_gene,CDR3nt,CDR3aa
TRBV11-3,-,few,TRBJ1-1,TGTGCCAGCAGCCTGGCCCTGAACACTGAAGCTTTCTTT,CASSLALNTEAFF
TRBV5-6,-,-,TRBJ1-1,TGTGCCAGCAGCGAAAACTCGGGGTGGGGCACTGAAGCTTTCTTT,CASSENSGWGTEAFF
TRBV7-9,TRBD2,once,TRBJ2-3,TGTGCCAGCAGCTTAGTAGCGGGACTTAGCACAGATACGCAGTATTTT,CASSLVAGLSTDTQYF
TRBV2,-,-,TRBJ2-2,TGTGCCAGCATGGTCCTGAGCACCGGGGAGCTGTTTTTT,CASMVLSTGELFF
TRBV5-1,-,-,TRBJ2-3,TGCGCCAGCAGCCGAACCCCAGGGGGGGCCGCTGGGGATACGCAGTATTTT,CASSRTPGGAAGDTQYF
TRBV4-3,-,-,TRBJ1-1,TGCGCCAGCAGCCAAGCCGGGACCACTGAAGCTTTCTTT,CASSQAGTTEAFF
TRBV25-1,TRBD1,-,TRBJ2-7,TGTGCCAGCAACCCTTCGGGAGGGACAGGGGGCTACGAGCAGTACTTC,CASNPSGGTGGYEQYF
TRBV7-2,TRBD1,once,TRBJ1-2,TGTGCCAGCAGTTTCCAGGGGGCGCGGGGCTACACCTTC,CASSFQGARGYTF
TRBV27,TRBD1,-,TRBJ2-7,TGTGCCAGCAGTCAGCCCCGCGGGGACAGGGGTACCTACGAGCAGTACTTC,CASSQPRGDRGTYEQYF
TRBV28,TRBD2,-,TRBJ2-3,TGTGCCAGCAGTTTCACTAGCGAGGTTGAAGATACGCAGTATTTT,CASSFTSEVEDTQYF
TRBV5-6,-,once,TRBJ2-3,TGTGCCAGCAGCTTGGGTGTCACCGGGGCTCTTGTGGATACGCAGTATTTT,CASSLGVTGALVDTQYF
TRBV5-6,TRBD1,-,TRBJ1-5,TGTGCCAGCAGCCTAACGGGACAGCGGTTTAATCAGCCCCAGCATTTT,CASSLTGQRFNQPQHF
TRBV4-3,TRBD1,-,TRBJ1-2,TGCGCCAGCGCCCCAAGCAGGGACAGGCTTAACTATGGCTACACCTTC,CASAPSRDRLNYGYTF
TRBV21-1,-,-,TRBJ2-5,TGTGCCAGCAGGCCGGGACTAGCGGAAGAGACCCAGTACTTC,CASRPGLAEETQYF
TRBV9,TRBD2,many,TRBJ2-1,TGTGCCAGCAGCCCCCGGCCTAGCGGGGGTAATGAGCAGTTCTTC,CASSPRPSGGNEQFF
TRBV6-5,-,-,TRBJ1-2,TGTGCCAGCAGTTACTCCGAGAGGTCTCGACCGCGATGGACCTTC,CASSYSERSRPRWTF
TRBV5-1,-,once,TRBJ2-7,TGCGCCAGCAGCATTGGACCCGAACCCTACGAGCAGTACTTC,CASSIGPEPYEQYF
TRBV28,-,once,TRBJ1-4,TGTGCCAGCAGTAAGGTGCTCCTTAATGAAAAACTGTTTTTT,CASSKVLLNEKLFF
TRBV7-2,-,-,TRBJ1-4,TGTGCCAGCAGCCCTGCTCTAGGTGATGAAAAACTGTTTTTT,CASSPALGDEKLFF
TRBV28,TRBD1,-,TRBJ1-2,TGTGCCAGCAGTGTTGGACAGGAGAGGAATGGCTACACCTTC,CASSVGQERNGYTF
TRBV29-1,TRBD1,-,TRBJ2-7,TGCAGCGTTCTCACCCGATCTGGGGGCTACAGGGGGTGGGTCTCCTACGAGCAGTACTTC,CSVLTRSGGYRGWVSYEQYF
TRBV15,-,-,TRBJ2-5,TGTGCCACCAGCAGTGAATGGGGGGACGGGACCCAGTACTTC,CATSSEWGDGTQYF
TRBV7-2,-,-,TRBJ2-1,TGTGCCAGCAGCTTAGGCCTAGGACTGTACAATGAGCAGTTCTTC,CASSLGLGLYNEQFF
TRBV7-9,-,-,TRBJ1-1,TGTGCCAGCGGGGGAACGGGACCCGATGAAGCTTTCTTT,CASGGTGPDEAFF
TRBV29-1,-,-,TRBJ2-7,TGCAGCGTTGGGAGGAAGGGGGAGTCCGACGAGCAGTACTTC,CSVGRKGESDEQYF
TRBV15,-,-,TRBJ2-1,TGTGCCACCAGCCCGGGTACCAACCGAGGGGCTGAGCAGTTCTTC,CATSPGTNRGAEQFF
TRBV19,-,-,TRBJ1-2,TGTGCCAGTAGTAGGGGACTGATCGGAGGGAACTATGGCTACACCTTC,CASSRGLIGGNYGYTF
TRBV10-1,TRBD2,-,TRBJ2-5,TGCGCCAGCAGTGAAGAGACTAGCTATGGAGAGACCCAGTACTTC,CASSEETSYGETQYF
TRBV2,-,-,TRBJ1-1,TGTGCCAGCAGCCGAATGGCGAACACTGAAGCTTTCTTT,CASSRMANTEAFF
TRBV5-8,-,-,TRBJ2-3,TGTGCCAGCAGCTCAGAATTGACAGGGCGGGGAGATACGCAGTATTTT,CASSSELTGRGDTQYF
TRBV28,-,-,TRBJ2-7,TGTGCCAGCGGGCAAGACGAGCAGTACTTC,CASGQDEQYF
TRBV7-8,TRBD2,few,TRBJ2-7,TGTGCCAGCAGCCTTGGACTAGCGGGAGGAACCTACGAGCAGTACTTC,CASSLGLAGGTYEQYF
TRBV19,-,once,TRBJ1-1,TGTGCCAGTAGTGAAGATGGCCTGCCGTCTGAAGCTTTCTTT,CASSEDGLPSEAFF
TRBV28,-,-,TRBJ1-5,TGTGCCAGCAGTTTAGCTCTCGGGTCCAATCAGCCCCAGCATTTT,CASSLALGSNQPQHF
TRBV19,TRBD1,few,TRBJ1-2,TGTGCCAGTCACCGGGACAGGCCAACTAACTATGGCTACACCTTC,CASHRDRPTNYGYTF
TRBV4-1,TRBD1,few,TRBJ2-1,TGCGCCAGCAGCCGGGGACAGCAATTAAATAATGAGCAGTTCTTC,CASSRGQQLNNEQFF
TRBV19,TRBD1,once,TRBJ1-2,TGTGCCAGTAGTTCACAGGACAGGGGGCCATCGGTCATCTTC,CASSSQDRGPSVIF
TRBV5-8,-,-,TRBJ2-7,TGTGCCAGCAGCTTGGGTGGTGATAGCGGTACCTACGAGCAGTACTTC,CASSLGGDSGTYEQYF
TRBV5-1,-,-,TRBJ1-5,TGCGCCAGCAGCGAGGGAGGGGGAGGAACCTGGGATCAGCCCCAGCATTTT,CASSEGGGGTWDQPQHF
TRBV7-3,-,few,TRBJ1-1,TGTGCCAGCGGGAGGGGAAACACTGAAGCTTTCTTT,CASGRGNTEAFF
TRBV30,TRBD1,-,TRBJ1-5,TGTGCCAGTGACAGGGATGGCAATCAGCCCCAGCATTTT,CASDRDGNQPQHF
TRBV6-5,-,-,TRBJ1-2,TGTGCCAGCAGTTATAGGGGCCGACAATATGGCTACACCTTC,CASSYRGRQYGYTF